This TCR beta chain stems from a study of cytomegalovirus exposure and HLA in healthy donors. Donors sampled were nominally healthy, though unrecorded immune exposures were likely. A multiplex PCR was run with 60 Vbeta primers and 13 Jbeta primers. Libraries were prepared by immunoSEQ multiplex PCR; TCRdb keeps only in-frame clonotypes and omits some of them. The top ten clones hold approximately 7.8% of a sample with tens of thousands of clones, more than 65% of them seen once. With 7 bases removed from V and 4 bases from J, the gap between germline ends came to 8 bases. The CDR3 is 12 residues long. Germline V gene data show CDR1 as MNHEY and CDR2 as SMNVEV (reference sequence). General study findings and limits: In a later analysis, TCR beta V- and J-gene trimming showed a link to a missense DCLRE1C variant. Based on reports, TCR beta sequences accurately predicted HLA-A and HLA-B alleles for most subjects.

This clone has a count of ten or more. The antigen is unknown. The chain has TRBV27 and TRBJ2-1; D is ambiguous. Source material: PBMCs. The receptor was derived from a man aged 55 to 70 in good health and CMV-seronegative. CDR3: CASIRRYNEQFF. The CDR3 DNA sequence: TGTGCCAGCATTCGGCGGTACAATGAGCAGTTCTTC.